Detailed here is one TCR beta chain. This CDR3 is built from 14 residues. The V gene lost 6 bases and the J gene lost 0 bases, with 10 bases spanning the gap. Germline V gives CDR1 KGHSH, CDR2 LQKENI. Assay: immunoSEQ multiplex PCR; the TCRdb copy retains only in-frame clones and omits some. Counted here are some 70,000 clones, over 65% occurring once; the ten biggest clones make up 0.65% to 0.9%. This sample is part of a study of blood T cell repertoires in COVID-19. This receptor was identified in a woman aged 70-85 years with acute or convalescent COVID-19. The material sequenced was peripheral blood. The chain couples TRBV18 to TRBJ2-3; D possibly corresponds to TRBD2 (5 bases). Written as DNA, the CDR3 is TGTGCCAGCTCGCCTAGCCTTAGCACAGATACGCAGTATTTT. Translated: CASSPSLSTDTQYF. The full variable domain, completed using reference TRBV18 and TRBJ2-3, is NAGVMQNPRHLVRRRGQEARLRCSPMKGHSHVYWYRQLPEEGLKFMVYLQKENIIDESGMPKERFSAEFPKEGPSILRIQQVVRGDSAAYFCASSPSLSTDTQYFGPGTRLTVL.